Listed below are T cell receptor beta chains from one sample, sequenced in a study of T cells in narcolepsy. Method: immunoSEQ multiplex PCR; TCRdb's copy keeps in-frame clones and lacks some. The data hold some 30,000 clones, with about 80% observed a single time. Sequenced material: CD45RA- memory CD4+ T cells from PBMCs. These receptors came from a human donor with narcolepsy. The CDR3 runs from the conserved cysteine through the conserved F or W. The D gene is left open where the match is weak. Not every row has a clone size; where given, it reads once, few, many or a size class.

>TRBJ2-1|TRBV5-1|.|.
CASSLAAGAYLNEQFF
TGCGCCAGCAGCTTGGCCGCGGGGGCTTACCTCAATGAGCAGTTCTTC
>TRBJ2-5|TRBV7-8|TRBD1|.
CASSNLSTGTGGRTQYF
TGTGCCAGCAGCAATCTCTCCACCGGGACAGGGGGACGGACCCAGTACTTC
>TRBJ2-1|TRBV9|TRBD2|.
CASSTTSGGPREQFF
TGTGCCAGCAGCACGACTAGCGGGGGGCCTCGAGAGCAGTTCTTC
>TRBJ1-2|TRBV5-4|.|.
CASSFQGNQRGYTF
TGTGCCAGCAGCTTCCAGGGGAACCAACGGGGCTACACCTTC
>TRBJ2-6|TRBV19|.|once
CASTPTALAGANVLTF
TGTGCCAGTACCCCGACCGCGCTCGCTGGGGCCAACGTCCTGACTTTC
>TRBJ1-1|TRBV27|.|.
CASSFSARAGTEAFF
TGTGCCAGCAGTTTTTCGGCCCGGGCGGGCACTGAAGCTTTCTTT
>TRBJ2-3|TRBV6-5|.|few
CASSLGLSTDTQYF
TGTGCCAGCAGTTTGGGACTCTCCACAGATACGCAGTATTTT
>TRBJ2-2|TRBV5-4|TRBD2|.
CATRTSGGLSTGELFF
TGTGCCACTCGGACTAGCGGGGGACTTTCCACCGGGGAGCTGTTTTTT
>TRBJ2-1|TRBV7-6|.|.
CASSQNAGQSSYNEQFF
TGTGCCAGCAGCCAGAACGCAGGACAGAGCTCCTACAATGAGCAGTTCTTC
>TRBJ1-2|TRBV5-8|TRBD1|.
CASSPNRGANYGYTF
TGTGCCAGCAGCCCCAACAGGGGAGCTAACTATGGCTACACCTTC
>TRBJ1-4|TRBV5-4|.|once
CASSSGGTATNEKLFF
TGTGCCAGCAGCTCCGGTGGGACGGCAACTAATGAAAAACTGTTTTTT
>TRBJ1-3|TRBV6-6|TRBD1|.
CASSSRGRNTIYF
TGTGCCAGCAGCTCCAGGGGGCGGAACACCATATATTTT
>TRBJ2-2|TRBV7-2|.|.
CASSLYSGNTGELFF
TGTGCCAGCAGCTTATATTCAGGGAACACCGGGGAGCTGTTTTTT
>TRBJ2-2|TRBV5-4|TRBD1|.
CASSRNTGGTNTGELFF
TGTGCCAGCAGCAGAAACACAGGGGGAACGAACACCGGGGAGCTGTTTTTT
>TRBJ1-3|TRBV7-2|.|.
CASSLGQASVGNTIYF
TGTGCCAGCAGCTTAGGTCAAGCTTCAGTTGGAAACACCATATATTTT
>TRBJ2-7|TRBV29-1|.|.
CSVEGGPSYEQYF
TGCAGCGTTGAGGGGGGGCCGTCCTACGAGCAGTACTTC
>TRBJ2-1|TRBV5-4|TRBD2|.
CASSLPSGRVNNEQFF
TGTGCCAGCAGCCTACCTAGCGGGCGAGTCAACAATGAGCAGTTCTTC
>TRBJ1-1|TRBV19|.|.
CATVTGGGPLQLAFF
TGTGCCACCGTGACCGGGGGGGGGCCACTCCAGCTGGCTTTCTTT
>TRBJ1-6|TRBV9|.|.
CASSPGFNNSPLHF
TGTGCCAGCAGCCCGGGGTTCAATAATTCACCCCTCCACTTT
>TRBJ1-1|TRBV4-3|.|.
CASSQDTVAEAFF
TGCGCCAGCAGCCAAGATACGGTGGCTGAAGCTTTCTTT
>TRBJ2-3|TRBV19|.|.
CASSIARLDTDTQYF
TGTGCCAGTAGTATAGCGCGCTTGGACACAGATACGCAGTATTTT
>TRBJ2-7|TRBV18|.|.
CASSPPGRGTETYEQYF
TGTGCCAGCTCACCGCCGGGACGTGGGACCGAGACTTACGAGCAGTACTTC
>TRBJ2-5|TRBV29-1|.|.
CSGRGLNQETQYF
TGCAGCGGGAGGGGGCTGAACCAAGAGACCCAGTACTTC
>TRBJ1-1|TRBV19|.|.
CASSVTGPNTEAFF
TGTGCCAGTAGTGTCACAGGGCCGAACACTGAAGCTTTCTTT
>TRBJ1-2|TRBV19|TRBD1|.
CASSPGTGNYGYTF
TGTGCCAGTAGTCCAGGGACAGGGAACTATGGCTACACCTTC
>TRBJ2-5|TRBV5-4|TRBD2|.
CASSPGLAGGETQYF
TGTGCCAGCAGCCCTGGACTAGCGGGTGGGGAGACCCAGTACTTC
>TRBJ1-1|TRBV15|.|once
CATSQRYTEAFF
TGTGCCACCAGTCAGAGATACACTGAAGCTTTCTTT
>TRBJ1-1|TRBV14|.|.
CASSQKVRNTEAFF
TGTGCCAGCAGCCAAAAGGTGAGAAACACTGAAGCTTTCTTT
>TRBJ1-1|TRBV6-1|TRBD1|.
CASSEAWRGRGTEAFF
TGTGCCAGCAGTGAAGCTTGGAGGGGGCGAGGCACTGAAGCTTTCTTT
>TRBJ1-4|TRBV19|.|.
CASSIDQEKLFF
TGTGCCAGTAGTATAGACCAGGAAAAACTGTTTTTT
>TRBJ2-1|TRBV18|TRBD2|.
CASSLRDSGGSSYNEQFF
TGTGCCAGCTCACTGCGGGATAGCGGGGGTAGCTCCTACAATGAGCAGTTCTTC
>TRBJ2-5|TRBV29-1|.|.
CSAARGVGETQYF
TGCAGCGCAGCCCGAGGGGTTGGAGAGACCCAGTACTTC
>TRBJ2-3|TRBV4-3|.|few
CASSPDLTDTQYF
TGCGCCAGCAGCCCCGACCTGACAGATACGCAGTATTTT
>TRBJ1-3|TRBV5-5|.|.
CASTRTGNSGNTIYF
TGTGCCAGCACGCGTACAGGGAATAGTGGAAACACCATATATTTT
>TRBJ2-1|TRBV7-3|.|.
CASSSMRGSYNEQFF
TGTGCCAGCTCCTCGATGAGGGGATCCTACAATGAGCAGTTCTTC
>TRBJ1-2|TRBV5-8|TRBD1|.
CASSLETGLSGYTF
TGTGCCAGCAGCCTCGAGACAGGGTTGTCCGGCTACACCTTC
>TRBJ2-1|TRBV9|TRBD1|.
CASSVGGQEYNEQFF
TGTGCCAGCAGCGTCGGGGGACAGGAGTACAATGAGCAGTTCTTC
>TRBJ2-2|TRBV7-2|TRBD1|once
CASSRDSDFTGELFF
TGTGCCAGCAGCCGGGACAGCGACTTCACCGGGGAGCTGTTTTTT
>TRBJ1-5|TRBV18|.|.
CASSPQSHYSNQPQHF
TGTGCCAGCTCACCACAGAGTCACTATAGCAATCAGCCCCAGCATTTT
>TRBJ1-2|TRBV19|TRBD1|.
CASSRMEGAHGYTF
TGTGCCAGTAGCCGCATGGAGGGGGCTCATGGCTACACCTTC
>TRBJ1-2|TRBV10-3|TRBD1|.
CAISEFATGQGGYTF
TGTGCCATCAGTGAGTTCGCGACAGGGCAAGGTGGCTACACCTTC
>TRBJ2-7|TRBV28|.|.
CASSALSYSYEQYF
TGTGCCAGCAGTGCCTTAAGCTACTCCTACGAGCAGTACTTC